This TCR beta chain was retrieved from a study of blood T cell repertoires in COVID-19. Background on the study: In each case, the material was cDNA or gDNA derived from T cells, B-cell-depleted T cells, or PBMCs.

Repertoires were generated with immunoSEQ multiplex PCR, while TCRdb's copy carries only in-frame clones and drops some. The sample includes under 300,000 clones, about four fifths of them seen just once. Sequencing input: peripheral blood. This receptor was identified in a man aged 30 to 39 who had recovered from COVID-19.

In DNA form, the CDR3 reads TGTGCCAGCAGCCTAGACTGGCGGGAGACCCAGTACTTC. Translated: CASSLDWRETQYF. The V call is TRBV3-1 (or the pseudogene TRBV3-2), the J call TRBJ2-5; D remains ambiguous. The CDR3 sequence is 13 residues long. Germline assignment: CDR1 LGHDT and CDR2 YNNKEL (reference sequence). V gave up 4 bases and J gave up 5 bases, with 11 bases separating them.